A selection of T cell receptor beta chains follows, all from one sample in a study of T cell responses to AZD1222 COVID-19 vaccine. Generated by immunoSEQ multiplex PCR, the TCRdb table keeps only in-frame clones and is missing some. The profile covers more than 80,000 clones, with roughly 88% appearing a single time and approximately 5% taken by the ten largest. Sequencing was performed on peripheral blood, taken on day 0 of AZD1222 vaccination. The receptors stem from an adult in good health. CDR3s include the opening cysteine and the closing phenylalanine or tryptophan. Fields, in order: J gene, V gene, clone size, CDR3 protein. Clone size is given for some rows only: seen once, a few or many times, or a class if the clone is expanded.

TRBJ2-5	TRBV12-3/TRBV12-4	NA	CASSPHQETQYF
TRBJ2-2	TRBV24-1	once	CATSAAQGTSGNAGELFF
TRBJ2-7	TRBV18	NA	CASSPRIQGARQSAYEQYF
TRBJ1-1	TRBV27	NA	CASRNSFLNTEAFF
TRBJ1-6	TRBV10-1	NA	CASSRPGRFYSPLHF
TRBJ2-2	TRBV7-2	NA	CASSWRSTNTGELFF
TRBJ2-7	TRBV3-1/TRBV3-2	NA	CASSSDRRSYEQYF
TRBJ2-7	TRBV5-4	NA	CASSWDSSSYEQYF
TRBJ2-1	TRBV7-2	NA	CASSSPGLAGDEQFF
TRBJ1-1	TRBV5-4	once	CASSSIVSTEAFF
TRBJ1-5	TRBV7-2	NA	CASSLVGGGNQPQHF
TRBJ2-1	TRBV15	NA	CATSRARASSYNEQFF
TRBJ2-2	TRBV10-1	NA	CASRAGRGANTGELFF
TRBJ2-6	TRBV5-5	medium-sized	CASSLGVQGPSSGANVLTF
TRBJ1-5	TRBV4-1	many	CASSQAMHSNQPQHF
TRBJ1-5	TRBV28	NA	CASRKGEQPQHF
TRBJ1-3	TRBV7-3	NA	CASSLTGPHSGNTIYF
TRBJ2-4	TRBV30	NA	CAWSSGAKNIQYF
TRBJ1-1	TRBV5-1	once	CASSSGTGNTEAFF
TRBJ2-1	TRBV27	NA	CASSSDRAPYNEQFF
TRBJ2-7	TRBV9	NA	CASSVGTSGYEQYF
TRBJ1-1	TRBV28	NA	CASSNQMNTEAFF
TRBJ1-2	TRBV4-2	NA	CASSQEGSSQLAYGYTF
TRBJ2-7	TRBV10-3	NA	CATLAGVGEQYF
TRBJ1-5	TRBV27	NA	CASSFRGGQPQHF
TRBJ2-1	TRBV19	NA	CASRGRSYNEQFF
TRBJ1-5	TRBV6-5	NA	CASSYSRDQPQHF
TRBJ2-7	TRBV7-9	NA	CASSPGDRGGSYEQYF
TRBJ1-1	TRBV4-1	NA	CASSPLVMKTEAFF
TRBJ1-3	TRBV6-5	NA	CASSYSRNSGNTIYF
TRBJ2-5	TRBV10-1	NA	CASSESGLQETQYF
TRBJ2-3	TRBV6-5	NA	CASSYDSARRYTQYF
TRBJ2-1	TRBV19	NA	CASSMGQAHNEQFF
TRBJ2-1	TRBV30	NA	CAWSVSGAIQQFF
TRBJ2-7	TRBV5-4	once	CASSFADTPYEQYF
TRBJ2-7	TRBV5-4	NA	CASSLISDYEQYF
TRBJ2-5	TRBV12-3/TRBV12-4	NA	CASSGTSGETQYF
TRBJ1-2	TRBV10-3	NA	CAISESRQEYGYTF
TRBJ2-7	TRBV4-3	NA	CASSQGRGHRYEQYF
TRBJ2-5	TRBV18	NA	CASSGQTYQETQYF